One and the same sample provided the 24 T cell receptor beta chains below, sequenced in a study of human T cells and chemical hapten exposure. This sample's time point: patch test 1, 2 weeks after DPC sensitization. As to treatment: therapeutic diphenylcyclopropenone sensitization with weekly scalp DPC. One entry per CDR3 protein, called by TCRdb with MiXCR from the RACE reads. The profile covers about 110,000 distinct CDR3 sequences, with more than 9.5% appearing a single time and 3% to 4% taken by the ten largest. The sequencing here drew on whole blood, taken in connection with sensitization to the hapten diphenylcyclopropenone (DPC). These receptors all stem from a woman in her 40s with alopecia areata. Some clones in this sample may be carry-over from other donors' samples.

This clonotype came up a few times. The chain recombines TRBV19 with TRBJ1-6; weak D call: TRBD1 (5 bases). CDR1 is LNHDA, CDR2 SQIVND, per germline (reference sequence). V lost 7 bases to trimming and J lost 9 bases, with 25 bases between them. The CDR3 consists of 17 residues. The chain's CDR3 is CASIDDLPGRRLSPLHF. DNA of the CDR3: TGTGCCAGTATTGACGACCTCCCGGGACGTAGGCTTTCACCCCTCCACTTT.

The gene calls are TRBV7-8 and TRBJ2-2; 12 nucleotides line up with TRBD2. The V segment lost 5 bases and the J segment 3 bases; nucleotides outside the gene matches: 7. CDR3 length: 17 amino acids. The germline gives CDR1 SGHVS, CDR2 FQNEAQ. The CDR3 nucleotides are TGTGCCAGCAGCGAGACTAGCGGGAGCGCTTACACCGGGGAGCTGTTTTTT. Protein product: CASSETSGSAYTGELFF.

The gene calls are TRBV6-1 and TRBJ1-5; D remains unclear. This CDR3 has 13 residues. Germline assignment: CDR1 MNHNS and CDR2 SASEGT. V gave up 6 bases and J gave up 2 bases, with 8 bases separating them. CDR3 loop: CASREKRNQPQHF. The DNA for the CDR3 is TGTGCCAGCAGGGAGAAACGCAATCAGCCCCAGCATTTT.

A few counts support this clonotype. The rearrangement links TRBV29-1 to TRBJ2-3; weak D call: TRBD2 (5 bases). Looked up from germline, CDR1 is SQVTM and CDR2 is ANQGSEA. V lost 5 bases and J 4 bases, leaving 10 bases between the germline ends. This CDR3 region has 12 residues. The CDR3 DNA sequence: TGCAGCGTTCTCCTAGCTCCAGATACGCAGTATTTT. Translated: CSVLLAPDTQYF.

This clonotype was observed at least ten times. The chain combines TRBV5-1 with TRBJ2-7; 7 bases are a match to TRBD1. The CDR3 contains 14 residues. Germline CDR1 and CDR2: SGHRS and YFSETQ. V was clipped by 0 bases and J by 0 bases; unmatched bases: 0. The CDR3 coding sequence is TGCGCCAGCAGCTTGGGGGACAGCTCCTACGAGCAGTACTTC. This translates into CASSLGDSSYEQYF.

The rearrangement uses TRBV6-2 or TRBV6-3 and TRBJ2-7, with 7 positions matching TRBD1. Germline lookup yields CDR1 MNHEY and CDR2 SVGEGT. Losses at the gene ends were 5 bases for V and 4 bases for J; bases not matched to a gene: 11. The CDR3 runs 15 residues. The CDR3, as DNA: TGTGCCAGCAGTCCGAAGGGGGCTCTGAGGTACGAGCAGTACTTC. It specifies CASSPKGALRYEQYF.

This clonotype has ten or more counts. The rearrangement joins TRBV27 to TRBJ2-1, with 10 bases fitting TRBD1. The CDR3 is 15 amino acids. V gave up 2 bases and J gave up 9 bases; unmatched junction bases: 7. CDR1 is MNHEY, CDR2 SMNVEV, per germline (reference sequence). CDR3 sequence (DNA): TGTGCCAGCAGTTTAGTGGGACAGGGGTATGGTGAGCAGTTCTTC. It encodes CASSLVGQGYGEQFF.

The chain links TRBV7-9 to TRBJ2-7; TRBD2 aligns across 10 bases. The trim removed 1 base at V and 7 bases at J, leaving 7 bases unmatched. CDR1 and CDR2 (germline): SEHNR, FQNEAQ (reference sequence). CDR3 length: 15 amino acids. The CDR3 protein is CASSLGASGGREQYF. CDR3 bases: TGTGCCAGCAGCTTAGGAGCTAGCGGGGGTCGAGAGCAGTACTTC.

This clonotype was counted only a few times. The chain has TRBV7-2 and TRBJ2-7; 11 bases are shared with TRBD2. CDR3 size: 16 residues. Per the germline V gene, CDR1 is SGHTA and CDR2 is FQGNSA. The ends lost 3 bases at V and 7 bases at J; junction bases unmatched: 11. The CDR3 spells CASSLTSGAGMKEQYF. CDR3 bases: TGTGCCAGCAGCTTGACTAGCGGGGCGGGGATGAAAGAGCAGTACTTC.

In this sample, this clonotype turned up many times. V and J are TRBV18 and TRBJ2-7, with unresolved D. This CDR3 has 13 residues. The germline gives CDR1 KGHSH, CDR2 LQKENI. Trimming cost V 6 bases and J 7 bases, with 16 bases left between them. The CDR3 region has the DNA TGTGCCAGCTCCCGCGACCCTGCCGGAGAGCAGTACTTC. This sequence encodes CASSRDPAGEQYF.

V gene TRBV12-3 or TRBV12-4 combines with J gene TRBJ2-3; D may match TRBD1 or TRBD2 (6 bases each). The CDR3 contains 14 residues. Trimming pared 3 bases from V and 2 bases from J, leaving 9 bases between. CDR3 residues: CASSLRGVTDTQYF. Written as DNA, the CDR3 is TGTGCCAGCAGTTTGAGGGGGGTCACAGATACGCAGTATTTT.

The chain employs TRBV6-1 and TRBJ2-7; D gene uncertain. The V gene lost 6 bases and the J gene lost 3 bases, with 15 bases spanning the gap. The CDR3 consists of 14 residues. The germline CDR1 and CDR2 sequences are MNHNS and SASEGT. The CDR3: CASSPKLLFYEQYF. As DNA, the CDR3 is TGTGCCAGCAGCCCCAAGCTACTATTCTACGAGCAGTACTTC.

This clonotype was found many times. V usage is TRBV4-1 and J usage is TRBJ2-1; D is uncertain. V lost 5 bases and J 5 bases, leaving 7 bases between the germline ends. The germline gives CDR1 MGHRA, CDR2 YSYEKL. CDR3 size: 12 residues. CDR3 loop: CASSAINNEQFF. CDR3 sequence (DNA): TGCGCCAGCAGCGCCATTAACAATGAGCAGTTCTTC.

The V and J genes are TRBV5-5 and TRBJ2-7, with a weak D call TRBD2 (6 bases). The CDR3 has 15 amino acids. Germline V lookup: CDR1 SGHKS, CDR2 YYEKEE (reference sequence). Trimming left V 2 bases short and J 2 bases short, with 14 bases between. The CDR3 reads CASSFTAGPPYEQYF. Written as DNA, the CDR3 is TGTGCCAGCAGCTTCACCGCGGGACCCCCCTACGAGCAGTACTTC. The full variable domain, its missing parts supplied by reference TRBV5-5 and TRBJ2-7, is DAGVTQSPTHLIKTRGQQVTLRCSPISGHKSVSWYQQVLGQGPQFIFQYYEKEERGRGNFPDRFSARQFPNYSSELNVNALLLGDSALYLCASSFTAGPPYEQYFGPGTRLTVT.

The rearrangement links TRBV14 to TRBJ2-7; D tentatively fits TRBD1 or TRBD2 (6 bases each). CDR1 is SGHDN, CDR2 FVKESK, per germline. This CDR3 spans 17 amino acids. V lost 0 bases and J 9 bases, leaving 24 bases between the germline ends. The CDR3 sequence is CASSQEGTGAAKEAQYF. CDR3 nucleotide sequence: TGTGCCAGCAGCCAAGAAGGGACGGGGGCAGCGAAGGAGGCGCAGTACTTC.

In this sample, this clonotype turned up many times. The chain couples TRBV5-1 to TRBJ2-3; 7 positions match TRBD1. The junction had 7 bases not matched to a gene; V was cut back by 4 bases and J by 2 bases. The length of the CDR3 is 15 residues. Germline CDR1 SGHRS, CDR2 YFSETQ. The CDR3 bases are TGCGCCAGCAGCGTCCGGGACAGATACACAGATACGCAGTATTTT. Amino acids: CASSVRDRYTDTQYF.

This clonotype was observed a few times. This rearrangement joins TRBV7-2 to TRBJ2-1; maybe TRBD2 (5 bases). CDR1 SGHTA and CDR2 FQGNSA come from the germline V gene. CDR3 length equals 15 residues. V dropped 5 bases and J dropped 6 bases, with 17 bases sitting between them. CDR3 nucleotides: TGTGCCAGCAGCCTGGGGAGTAGCTCCCCCAATGAGCAGTTCTTC. It codes for CASSLGSSSPNEQFF.

The table lists this clonotype with a few counts. The chain joins TRBV18 to TRBJ2-5, with 10 bases identical to TRBD2. V shed 0 bases, J shed 4 bases, and the junction held 5 bases outside the gene matches. This CDR3 contains 16 residues. Looked up from germline, CDR1 is KGHSH and CDR2 is LQKENI. CDR3: CASSPPGAGGRETQYF. In DNA, the CDR3 is TGTGCCAGCTCACCACCGGGAGCGGGAGGGCGAGAGACCCAGTACTTC. Filled out from reference TRBV18 and TRBJ2-5, the complete variable domain reads NAGVMQNPRHLVRRRGQEARLRCSPMKGHSHVYWYRQLPEEGLKFMVYLQKENIIDESGMPKERFSAEFPKEGPSILRIQQVVRGDSAAYFCASSPPGAGGRETQYFGPGTRLLVL.

This clonotype has at least ten counts. This sequence joins TRBV30 and TRBJ1-1; D not certain. Germline V gene sequence: CDR1 GTSNPN, CDR2 SVGIG (reference sequence). V was trimmed by 2 bases and J by 4 bases, leaving 14 bases between them. The CDR3 has 14 residues. CDR3 coding DNA: TGTGCCTGGAGTAAGGGCAGATCGAGCACTGAAGCTTTCTTT. Translated: CAWSKGRSSTEAFF.

This clonotype was detected ten times or more. The genes are TRBV5-1 and TRBJ2-5; 7 nucleotides line up with TRBD2. The V gene end was trimmed by 1 base and the J gene end by 1 base; junction bases not matched to a gene: 7. From germline, CDR1 is SGHRS and CDR2 YFSETQ. The CDR3 has 16 amino acids. This CDR3 is CASSLFPASGQETQYF. Here the CDR3 DNA reads TGCGCCAGCAGCTTGTTTCCGGCTAGCGGCCAAGAGACCCAGTACTTC.

As DNA, the CDR3 is TGTGCCAGCAGCTCAAGACAGTATCCAGAGCCCCAGCATTTT. This codes for CASSSRQYPEPQHF. The chain combines TRBV7-2 with TRBJ1-5; TRBD1 is a possible D gene (5 bases). V was trimmed by 4 bases and J by 8 bases, leaving 15 bases between them. This CDR3 is built from 14 residues. CDR1 SGHTA and CDR2 FQGNSA come from the germline V gene. The variable domain in full, with the rest retrieved from reference TRBV7-2 and TRBJ1-5, is GAGVSQSPSNKVTEKGKDVELRCDPISGHTALYWYRQSLGQGLEFLIYFQGNSAPDKSGLPSDRFSAERTGGSVSTLTIQRTQQEDSAVYLCASSSRQYPEPQHFGDGTRLSIL.

The J gene is TRBJ1-4, the V gene TRBV4-3, with D possibly TRBD1 on 5 matching bases. This CDR3 is built from 16 residues. Germline V lookup: CDR1 LGHNA, CDR2 YSLEER. The V end lost 1 base, the J end lost 8 bases, and 17 bases lay between the germline ends. The CDR3 here is CASSQGRQGIGEKLFF. The CDR3 nucleotides read TGCGCCAGCAGCCAAGGTCGGCAGGGAATAGGGGAAAAACTGTTTTTT.

The chain is built from TRBV29-1 and TRBJ1-6; 7 bases agree with TRBD1. The ends lost 4 bases at V and 8 bases at J; junction bases unmatched: 2. Germline V CDR1 and CDR2: SQVTM, ANQGSEA. This CDR3 has 12 residues. CDR3: CSVGTGDSPLHF. Written as DNA, the CDR3 is TGCAGCGTTGGGACAGGAGATTCACCCCTCCACTTT.

This clonotype was detected ten times or more. The CDR3, as DNA: TGTGCCAGCAGCCCCTCTCGGGGGTCCAACACCGGGGAGCTGTTTTTT. This encodes CASSPSRGSNTGELFF. The V call is TRBV13, the J call TRBJ2-2, with D possibly being TRBD2 (6 bases). The V gene's germline CDR1 is PRHDT and CDR2 FYEKMQ (reference sequence). The length of the CDR3 is 16 residues. V lost 5 bases, J lost 2 bases, and 15 bases lay in between.